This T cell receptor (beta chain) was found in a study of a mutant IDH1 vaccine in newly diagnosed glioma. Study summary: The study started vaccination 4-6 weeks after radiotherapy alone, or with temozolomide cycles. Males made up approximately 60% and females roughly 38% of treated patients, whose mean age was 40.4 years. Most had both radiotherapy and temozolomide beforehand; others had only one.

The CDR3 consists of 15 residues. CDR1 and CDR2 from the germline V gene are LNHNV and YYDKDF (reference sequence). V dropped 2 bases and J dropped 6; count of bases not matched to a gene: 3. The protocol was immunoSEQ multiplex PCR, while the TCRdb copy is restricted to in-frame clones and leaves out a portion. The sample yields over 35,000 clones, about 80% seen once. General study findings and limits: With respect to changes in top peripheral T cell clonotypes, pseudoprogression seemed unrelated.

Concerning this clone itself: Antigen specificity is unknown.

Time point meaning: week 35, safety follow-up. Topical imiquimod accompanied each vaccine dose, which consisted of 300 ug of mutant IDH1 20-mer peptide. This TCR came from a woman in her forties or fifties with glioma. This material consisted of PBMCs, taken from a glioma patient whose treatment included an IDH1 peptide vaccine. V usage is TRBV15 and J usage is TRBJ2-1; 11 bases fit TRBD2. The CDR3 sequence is CATSRLAGGPNEQFF. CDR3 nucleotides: TGTGCCACCAGCAGACTAGCGGGGGGCCCCAATGAGCAGTTCTTC.